The entry below gives a single T cell receptor (beta chain) sequence along with its context. Participants' own reports of clinical history determined their cohort assignment. Measured with immunoSEQ multiplex PCR; TCRdb has only the in-frame clones, and not every one. The sample shows approximately 300,000 clones, 85% of them seen only once. This entry belongs to a study of blood T cell repertoires in COVID-19. Germline V CDR1 and CDR2: KGHDR, SFDVKD. The CDR3 sequence is 16 residues long. Trimming removed 3 bases from V and 2 bases from J; junction bases left unmatched: 8. This sequence was found in a woman aged 30 to 39 who had been exposed to COVID-19. The material sequenced was PBMCs or T cells enriched from blood (not recorded which). V and J are TRBV24-1 and TRBJ1-2, with 7 positions matching TRBD1. In DNA form, the CDR3 reads TGTGCCACCAGTGATCCACGCGGGGACAGAAACTATGGCTACACCTTC. The encoded protein is CATSDPRGDRNYGYTF.